This T cell receptor beta chain appears in the sequencing data of a study of T cell changes during pregnancy in multiple sclerosis. Repertoires were generated with immunoSEQ multiplex PCR, while TCRdb's copy carries only in-frame clones and drops some. The table records tens of thousands of clones, about 92% of them present only once. The ends lost 6 bases at V and 2 bases at J; junction bases unmatched: 12. The CDR3 runs 16 residues. The germline CDR1 and CDR2 sequences are SNHLY and FYNNEI. V is TRBV2 and J is TRBJ2-7; the match to TRBD2 covers 8 bases. The source material was peripheral blood, sampled in the first trimester of pregnancy. This TCR came from a female donor in good health, enrolled as a control in a pregnancy study. CDR3 loop: CASRVGSTAGAYEQYF. The CDR3 DNA follows: TGTGCCAGCAGGGTTGGGTCGACAGCGGGGGCCTACGAGCAGTACTTC.